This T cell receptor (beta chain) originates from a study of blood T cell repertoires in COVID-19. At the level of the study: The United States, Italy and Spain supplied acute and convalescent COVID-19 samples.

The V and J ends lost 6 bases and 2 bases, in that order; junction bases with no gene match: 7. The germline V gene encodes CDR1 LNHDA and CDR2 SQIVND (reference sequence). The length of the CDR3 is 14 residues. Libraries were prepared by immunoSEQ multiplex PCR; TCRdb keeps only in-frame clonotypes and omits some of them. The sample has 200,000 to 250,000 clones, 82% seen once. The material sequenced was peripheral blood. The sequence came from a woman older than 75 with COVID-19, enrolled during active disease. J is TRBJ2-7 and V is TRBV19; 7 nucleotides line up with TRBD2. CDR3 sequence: CASSLGGRTYEQYF. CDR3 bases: TGTGCCAGTAGCCTGGGGGGGAGGACCTACGAGCAGTACTTC.